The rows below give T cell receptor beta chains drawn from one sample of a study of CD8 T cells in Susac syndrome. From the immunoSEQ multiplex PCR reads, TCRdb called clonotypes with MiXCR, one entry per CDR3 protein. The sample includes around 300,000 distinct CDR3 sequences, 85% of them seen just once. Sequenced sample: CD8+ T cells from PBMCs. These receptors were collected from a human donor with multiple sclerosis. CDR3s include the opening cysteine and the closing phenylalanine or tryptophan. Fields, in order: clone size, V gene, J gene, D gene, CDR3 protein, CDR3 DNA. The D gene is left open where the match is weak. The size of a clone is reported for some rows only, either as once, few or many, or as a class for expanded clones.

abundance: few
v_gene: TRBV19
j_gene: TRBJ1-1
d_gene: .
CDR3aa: CASKENTEAFF
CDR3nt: TGTGCCAGTAAGGAGAACACTGAAGCTTTCTTT

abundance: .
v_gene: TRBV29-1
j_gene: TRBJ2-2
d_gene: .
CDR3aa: CSGRTVTGELFF
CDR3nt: TGCAGCGGTAGGACTGTCACCGGGGAGCTGTTTTTT

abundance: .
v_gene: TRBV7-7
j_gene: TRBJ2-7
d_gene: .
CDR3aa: CASSPGLKSYEQYF
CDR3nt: TGTGCCAGCAGCCCCGGACTGAAATCCTACGAGCAGTACTTC

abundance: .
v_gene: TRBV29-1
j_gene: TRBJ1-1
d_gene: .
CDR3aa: CSVGGSLNTEAFF
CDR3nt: TGCAGCGTTGGGGGTTCTTTGAACACTGAAGCTTTCTTT

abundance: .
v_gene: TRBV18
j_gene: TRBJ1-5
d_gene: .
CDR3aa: CASSALPGLQNQPQHF
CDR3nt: TGTGCCAGCTCAGCGTTACCGGGACTTCAAAATCAGCCCCAGCATTTT

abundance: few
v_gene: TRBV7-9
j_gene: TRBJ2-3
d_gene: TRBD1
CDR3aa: CASSRQGLGTDTQYF
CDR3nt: TGTGCCAGCAGCAGACAGGGCCTAGGCACAGATACGCAGTATTTT

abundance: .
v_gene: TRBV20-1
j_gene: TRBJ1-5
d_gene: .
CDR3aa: CSADPQGPSNQPQHF
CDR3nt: TGCAGTGCCGACCCCCAGGGGCCCTCTAATCAGCCCCAGCATTTT

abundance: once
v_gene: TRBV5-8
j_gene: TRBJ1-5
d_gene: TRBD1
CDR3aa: CASSPGQERFSNQPQHF
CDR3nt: TGTGCCAGCAGCCCGGGACAGGAGAGGTTTAGCAATCAGCCCCAGCATTTT

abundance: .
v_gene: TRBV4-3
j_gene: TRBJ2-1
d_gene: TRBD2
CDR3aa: CASSQGSGRNNEQFF
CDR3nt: TGCGCCAGCAGCCAAGGTAGCGGGAGGAATAATGAGCAGTTCTTC

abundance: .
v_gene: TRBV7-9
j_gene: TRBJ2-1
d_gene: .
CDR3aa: CASSPDWGVGNEQFF
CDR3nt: TGTGCCAGCAGCCCCGACTGGGGAGTGGGGAATGAGCAGTTCTTC